Below are 15 T cell receptor beta chains sequenced from a single sample in a study of T cells after yellow fever vaccination. TCRdb re-derived calls from the 5' RACE reads in MiXCR, one entry per CDR3 protein. The sample consists of about 580,000 distinct CDR3 sequences, roughly 17% of them appearing once. The source was PBMCs, collected roughly 5 days after the first yellow fever vaccination. The origin of the receptors is a man in his late teens or twenties who received the YFV17D yellow fever vaccine.

This clonotype was counted only a few times. The chain joins TRBV28 to TRBJ1-6; TRBD1 agrees at 7 bases. Germline-derived CDR1 and CDR2 are MDHEN and SYDVKM. V was clipped by 9 bases and J by 6 bases; unmatched bases: 5. The CDR3 contains 13 residues. Here the CDR3 reads CASTGDGNSPLHF. The CDR3 coding sequence is TGTGCCAGTACAGGGGATGGTAATTCACCCCTCCACTTT.

This clonotype was detected a few times. The chain employs TRBV7-2 and TRBJ2-7; D is possibly TRBD1 or TRBD2 (5 bases each). CDR3 length: 14 amino acids. Trimming took 4 bases from V and 3 from J, leaving 13 bases between them. CDR1 and CDR2 from the germline V gene are SGHTA and FQGNSA. The CDR3 protein is CASSSTGPNYEQYF. CDR3 nucleotide sequence: TGTGCCAGCAGCTCCACGGGACCTAACTACGAGCAGTACTTC.

The genes are TRBV20-1 and TRBJ1-2; D might be TRBD1 (5 bases). This CDR3 contains 14 residues. Germline lookup yields CDR1 DFQATT and CDR2 SNEGSKA (reference sequence). Trimming removed 4 bases from V and 3 bases from J, with 15 bases in between. CDR3 DNA: TGCAGTGCTATTAATCGGTGGGGGGACTATGGCTACACCTTC. This sequence encodes CSAINRWGDYGYTF.

The table lists this clonotype with a few counts. The chain combines TRBV15 with TRBJ1-3; D gene ambiguous. CDR3 length: 15 amino acids. Deletions cut 0 bases from V and 3 bases from J, with 9 bases between. Germline V lookup: CDR1 LNHNV, CDR2 YYDKDF (reference sequence). DNA for the CDR3: TGTGCCACCAGCAGAGATCGGGCAGGTGGAAACACCATATATTTT. Translating gives CATSRDRAGGNTIYF.

This clonotype has more than one count but fewer than ten. The chain employs TRBV9 and TRBJ1-5; no clear D gene. Trimming took 7 bases from V and 9 from J, leaving 14 bases between them. The CDR3 covers 12 residues. Germline-derived CDR1 and CDR2 are SGDLS and YYNGEE. CDR3 coding DNA: TGTGCCAGCTCCGACGGGCCGGGGCCCCAGCATTTT. Encoded protein: CASSDGPGPQHF.

J is TRBJ2-7 and V is TRBV28, with 13 bases identical to TRBD2. The ends lost 5 bases at V and 2 bases at J; junction bases unmatched: 6. CDR1 MDHEN and CDR2 SYDVKM come from the germline V gene. This CDR3 is built from 16 residues. The CDR3 loop reads CASSTTSGGDPYEQYF. CDR3 sequence (DNA): TGTGCCAGCAGTACCACTAGCGGGGGGGATCCCTACGAGCAGTACTTC.

This clonotype has a count of ten or more. This chain uses TRBV7-3 with TRBJ2-3; D gene unclear. CDR3 length equals 14 residues. Trimming removed 3 bases from V and 6 bases from J, with 13 bases in between. CDR1 and CDR2 from the germline V gene are SGHTA and FQGTGA. The CDR3 sequence is CASSLASSSDTQYF. CDR3 DNA: TGTGCCAGCAGCTTGGCCAGCTCGTCCGATACGCAGTATTTT.

The genes are TRBV7-3 and TRBJ2-7, with 7 bases that match TRBD1. The CDR3 covers 14 residues. Germline CDR1 SGHTA, CDR2 FQGTGA. V lost 5 bases and J lost 6; bases outside the gene matches: 10. The CDR3: CASSRDRRAAEQYF. The CDR3 nucleotides are TGTGCCAGCAGCCGGGACAGACGGGCGGCCGAGCAGTACTTC.

V usage is TRBV6-5 and J usage is TRBJ2-3; D is possibly TRBD2 (6 bases). V lost 0 bases, J lost 3 bases, and 13 bases lay in between. CDR1 is MNHEY, CDR2 SVGAGI, per germline. The length of the CDR3 is 16 residues. CDR3 loop: CASSYSGGVKTDTQYF. CDR3 in DNA: TGTGCCAGCAGTTACTCCGGGGGAGTTAAAACAGATACGCAGTATTTT.

This clonotype was counted a few times. The chain couples TRBV11-3 to TRBJ2-5, with D possibly TRBD2 on 6 matching bases. Trimming shortened V by 4 bases and J by 4 bases, and 7 bases separated the two germline ends. Germline V gives CDR1 SGHNT, CDR2 YENEEA. The CDR3 length is 12 residues. The CDR3 loop is CASSSEGETQYF. The CDR3 coding sequence is TGTGCCAGCAGCTCGGAGGGAGAGACCCAGTACTTC.

The chain links TRBV7-2 to TRBJ2-7; 7 nucleotides match TRBD2. Germline assignment: CDR1 SGHTA and CDR2 FQGNSA. CDR3 length: 16 residues. V shed 1 base, J shed 0 bases, and the junction held 6 bases outside the gene matches. CDR3 sequence reads: CASSLDGGVSSYEQYF. For the CDR3, the DNA is TGTGCCAGCAGCTTAGATGGGGGGGTTAGCTCCTACGAGCAGTACTTC. Full variable domain (remainder filled in from reference TRBV7-2 and TRBJ2-7): GAGVSQSPSNKVTEKGKDVELRCDPISGHTALYWYRQSLGQGLEFLIYFQGNSAPDKSGLPSDRFSAERTGGSVSTLTIQRTQQEDSAVYLCASSLDGGVSSYEQYFGPGTRLTVT.

The gene calls are TRBV7-8 and TRBJ1-5; 8 bases map to TRBD1. This CDR3 is 16 amino acids long. Germline V gene data show CDR1 as SGHVS and CDR2 as FQNEAQ. V was pared by 4 bases and J by 2 bases, with 7 bases of the junction left unmatched. CDR3 region: CASSSTGDQGNQPQHF. The CDR3 coding sequence is TGTGCCAGCAGCTCGACAGGGGATCAAGGCAATCAGCCCCAGCATTTT.

V gene TRBV12-5 combines with J gene TRBJ2-3; perhaps TRBD1 as D (6 bases). The V end was cut by 4 bases, the J end by 2 bases, with 10 bases between. Looked up from germline, CDR1 is LGHNT and CDR2 is FRNRAP. This CDR3 spans 14 amino acids. This chain's CDR3 is CASGSQGITDTQYF. The DNA of the CDR3 is TGTGCTAGTGGTTCACAGGGTATCACAGATACGCAGTATTTT.

J is TRBJ1-4 and V is TRBV6-1, with TRBD1 as a possible D gene (5 bases). Germline V CDR1 and CDR2: MNHNS, SASEGT. CDR3 size: 13 residues. Deletions cut 10 bases from V and 5 bases from J, with 14 bases between. As DNA, the CDR3 is TGTGCCACCGCAAGCAGGACAAATGAAAAACTGTTTTTT. It translates to CATASRTNEKLFF.

This clonotype was observed a few times. The chain has TRBV4-1 and TRBJ2-2, with 12 bases lining up with TRBD2. Germline trimming cut 1 base from V and 5 bases from J; bases unmatched to any gene: 11. The CDR3 runs 19 residues. Germline-derived CDR1 and CDR2 are MGHRA and YSYEKL. In DNA, the CDR3 is TGCGCCAGCAGCCAAGTGGCTAGCGGGGGGGAATTGAAGACCGGGGAGCTGTTTTTT. Its protein is CASSQVASGGELKTGELFF.